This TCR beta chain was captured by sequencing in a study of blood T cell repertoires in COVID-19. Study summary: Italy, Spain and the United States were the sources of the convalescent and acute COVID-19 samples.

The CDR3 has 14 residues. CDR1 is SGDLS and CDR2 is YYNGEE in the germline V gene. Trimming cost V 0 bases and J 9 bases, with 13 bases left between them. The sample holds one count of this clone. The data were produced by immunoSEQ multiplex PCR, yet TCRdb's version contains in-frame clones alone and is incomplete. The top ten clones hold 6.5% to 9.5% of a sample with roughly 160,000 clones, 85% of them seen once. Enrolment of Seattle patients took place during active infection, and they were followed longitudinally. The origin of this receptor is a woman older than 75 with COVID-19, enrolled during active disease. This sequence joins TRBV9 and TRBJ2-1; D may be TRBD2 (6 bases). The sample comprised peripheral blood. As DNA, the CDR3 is TGTGCCAGCAGCGTAGAGTTTAGCGGTCCTGAGCAGTTCTTC. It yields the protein CASSVEFSGPEQFF.